One and the same sample provided the 8 T cell receptor beta chains below, sequenced in a study of cytomegalovirus exposure and HLA in healthy donors. A multiplex PCR was run with 60 Vbeta primers and 13 Jbeta primers. Using immunoSEQ multiplex PCR, the repertoire was profiled, and TCRdb retains in-frame clones only, with some absent. The sample has 150,000 to 160,000 clones, roughly 82% seen once. Source material: PBMCs. These receptors all come from a woman between 45 and 60 years old in good health and CMV-seropositive.

This chain uses TRBV6-1 with TRBJ2-3; D perhaps matches TRBD2 (6 bases). V lost 3 bases and J lost 3, with 10 bases in between. Per germline, CDR1 MNHNS and CDR2 SASEGT. The CDR3 has 14 residues. The CDR3 region is CASSEKEGTDTQYF. CDR3 nucleotides: TGTGCCAGCAGTGAGAAGGAGGGTACAGATACGCAGTATTTT.

This chain uses TRBV11-2 with TRBJ2-5; no clear D. Germline CDR1 is SGHAT and CDR2 is FQNNGV. V shed 4 bases and J shed 11 bases, with 11 bases lying between them. The CDR3 is made up of 11 amino acids. The chain's CDR3 is CASSSSVEQYF. The CDR3 DNA reads as TGTGCCAGCAGCTCGTCCGTAGAGCAGTACTTC.

J is TRBJ1-1 and V is TRBV30, with a tentative D call TRBD1 (6 bases). V lost 2 bases and J 5 bases, leaving 12 bases between the germline ends. This CDR3 is built from 13 residues. Germline CDR1 and CDR2: GTSNPN and SVGIG (reference sequence). CDR3 sequence (DNA): TGTGCCTGGAGTTCAGGGGTAGGAACTGAAGCTTTCTTT. The encoded protein is CAWSSGVGTEAFF.

V gene TRBV5-1 combines with J gene TRBJ2-7; 10 nucleotides line up with TRBD1. Germline CDR1 reads SGHRS; CDR2 reads YFSETQ. Trimming cost V 0 bases and J 3 bases; bases outside gene matches: 3. The CDR3 sequence is 15 residues long. The CDR3 bases are TGCGCCAGCAGCTTGGCCGGGACAGGGGACTACGAGCAGTACTTC. It yields the protein CASSLAGTGDYEQYF.

This chain connects TRBV10-3 to TRBJ2-7; 12 nucleotides line up with TRBD1. Germline V CDR1 and CDR2: ENHRY, SYGVKD. CDR3 length equals 13 residues. The V gene end was trimmed by 10 bases and the J gene end by 9 bases; junction bases not matched to a gene: 10. The CDR3 here is CASTGTGGARQYF. Written as DNA, the CDR3 is TGTGCCAGCACCGGGACAGGGGGCGCGAGGCAGTACTTC.

The chain recombines TRBV10-3 with TRBJ2-7, with D possibly matching TRBD2 (5 bases). This CDR3 contains 12 residues. The V and J ends lost 4 bases and 5 bases respectively, with 9 bases between them. Germline V gene data show CDR1 as ENHRY and CDR2 as SYGVKD. The DNA for the CDR3 is TGTGCCATCAGTGTAAAGGGAGACGAGCAGTACTTC. Protein product: CAISVKGDEQYF.

The chain uses TRBV27 and TRBJ2-2; D perhaps matches TRBD2 (6 bases). Trimming pared 3 bases from V and 5 bases from J, leaving 7 bases between. Germline CDR1 is MNHEY and CDR2 is SMNVEV (reference sequence). The CDR3 has 13 amino acids. The chain's CDR3 is CASSFGGTGELFF. The CDR3 bases are TGTGCCAGCAGTTTCGGAGGGACCGGGGAGCTGTTTTTT.

This clone was found once. The chain links TRBV2 to TRBJ1-5; weak D call: TRBD1 (5 bases). The CDR3 has 15 residues. The V gene lost 2 bases and the J gene lost 4 bases, with 12 bases spanning the gap. CDR1 SNHLY and CDR2 FYNNEI come from the germline V gene. CDR3 coding DNA: TGTGCCAGCAGTGAACGGGGGGTAGGGAATCAGCCCCAGCATTTT. Translating gives CASSERGVGNQPQHF.